This is a list of T cell receptor beta chains from one sample in a study of blood T cell repertoires in COVID-19. TCRdb's table, derived via immunoSEQ multiplex PCR, lists solely in-frame clones and lacks some. The sample includes under 200,000 clones, under 85% seen only once; the top ten take roughly 9.8%. Sequenced sample: peripheral blood. These receptors were taken from a woman at least 80 years old with acute or convalescent COVID-19. Each CDR3 is given without its conserved first and last residue. A D gene is named only where the DNA matches it firmly.

CDR3aa: ASRGHRGQETQY; d_gene: TRBD1; len: 12; v_gene: TRBV6-5; j_gene: TRBJ2-5
CDR3aa: AISGSGQGADSPLH; d_gene: TRBD1; len: 14; v_gene: TRBV10-3; j_gene: TRBJ1-6
CDR3aa: ASMRQGSNQPQH; d_gene: NA; len: 12; v_gene: TRBV27; j_gene: TRBJ1-5
CDR3aa: ASSLQGGYGYT; d_gene: NA; len: 11; v_gene: TRBV5-1; j_gene: TRBJ1-2
CDR3aa: ASSLEQDLGTEAF; d_gene: NA; len: 13; v_gene: TRBV5-1; j_gene: TRBJ1-1
CDR3aa: ASSIWGRTETQY; d_gene: NA; len: 12; v_gene: TRBV19; j_gene: TRBJ2-5
CDR3aa: ATSLDRVSYEQY; d_gene: TRBD1; len: 12; v_gene: TRBV15; j_gene: TRBJ2-7
CDR3aa: ASSLNYHYNEQF; d_gene: NA; len: 12; v_gene: TRBV7-9; j_gene: TRBJ2-1
CDR3aa: ATSEPTSGAYTGELF; d_gene: TRBD2; len: 15; v_gene: TRBV24-1; j_gene: TRBJ2-2
CDR3aa: ASSVGGRVYEQY; d_gene: NA; len: 12; v_gene: TRBV9; j_gene: TRBJ2-7
CDR3aa: ASSPGLEKLF; d_gene: NA; len: 10; v_gene: TRBV7-9; j_gene: TRBJ1-4
CDR3aa: ASSPLEATNEKLF; d_gene: NA; len: 13; v_gene: TRBV18; j_gene: TRBJ1-4
CDR3aa: ASSLGGLAAYEQY; d_gene: TRBD2; len: 13; v_gene: TRBV5-4; j_gene: TRBJ2-7
CDR3aa: ASSFDRGSYNEQF; d_gene: NA; len: 13; v_gene: TRBV11-2; j_gene: TRBJ2-1
CDR3aa: ASSPDGGSNEKLF; d_gene: NA; len: 13; v_gene: TRBV5-1; j_gene: TRBJ1-4
CDR3aa: ASSLGQHYEQY; d_gene: NA; len: 11; v_gene: TRBV28; j_gene: TRBJ2-7
CDR3aa: ASSQGHTRGLAEAF; d_gene: NA; len: 14; v_gene: TRBV4-1; j_gene: TRBJ1-1
CDR3aa: ASMRSLNTGELF; d_gene: NA; len: 12; v_gene: TRBV28; j_gene: TRBJ2-2
CDR3aa: ASSDTGPHTEAF; d_gene: NA; len: 12; v_gene: TRBV6-1; j_gene: TRBJ1-1
CDR3aa: ASSAAGWGTGELF; d_gene: NA; len: 13; v_gene: TRBV5-1; j_gene: TRBJ2-2
CDR3aa: ATYPGTGRGAYGYT; d_gene: TRBD1; len: 14; v_gene: TRBV7-9; j_gene: TRBJ1-2
CDR3aa: ASAPSGGGNIQY; d_gene: TRBD2; len: 12; v_gene: TRBV12-5; j_gene: TRBJ2-4
CDR3aa: ASSSQGRGYGYT; d_gene: NA; len: 12; v_gene: TRBV5-4; j_gene: TRBJ1-2
CDR3aa: ASSIPHPGQGGRNQPQH; d_gene: TRBD1; len: 17; v_gene: TRBV19; j_gene: TRBJ1-5
CDR3aa: ASSSQGEQY; d_gene: TRBD1; len: 9; v_gene: TRBV7-8; j_gene: TRBJ2-7
CDR3aa: SALGGPGAQY; d_gene: NA; len: 10; v_gene: TRBV29-1; j_gene: TRBJ2-5
CDR3aa: ASSWGQGYEQY; d_gene: TRBD1; len: 11; v_gene: TRBV11-3; j_gene: TRBJ2-7
CDR3aa: ASSAEPTGWNTEAF; d_gene: TRBD1; len: 14; v_gene: TRBV6-1; j_gene: TRBJ1-1
CDR3aa: ASSQAPGGAGSYEQY; d_gene: NA; len: 15; v_gene: TRBV4-1; j_gene: TRBJ2-7
CDR3aa: ASSGGGMETQY; d_gene: NA; len: 11; v_gene: TRBV9; j_gene: TRBJ2-5
CDR3aa: ASSSLGQGGNEKLF; d_gene: TRBD1; len: 14; v_gene: TRBV7-8; j_gene: TRBJ1-4
CDR3aa: AISEQGLVTEAF; d_gene: TRBD1; len: 12; v_gene: TRBV10-3; j_gene: TRBJ1-1
CDR3aa: ASSLGQGARETQY; d_gene: TRBD1; len: 13; v_gene: TRBV4-1; j_gene: TRBJ2-5
CDR3aa: ASSVGGGRNQPQH; d_gene: NA; len: 13; v_gene: TRBV9; j_gene: TRBJ1-5
CDR3aa: ASSQVRGSAEAF; d_gene: NA; len: 12; v_gene: TRBV3-1/TRBV3-2; j_gene: TRBJ1-1
CDR3aa: ASSLAQGQGELF; d_gene: TRBD1; len: 12; v_gene: TRBV7-2; j_gene: TRBJ2-2
CDR3aa: ASSGGQQNEKLF; d_gene: TRBD1; len: 12; v_gene: TRBV9; j_gene: TRBJ1-4
CDR3aa: ASSPWENGGADTQY; d_gene: TRBD2; len: 14; v_gene: TRBV18; j_gene: TRBJ2-3
CDR3aa: ASSRTGVVSYGYT; d_gene: NA; len: 13; v_gene: TRBV6-5; j_gene: TRBJ1-2
CDR3aa: ASSPGLAAKEQY; d_gene: TRBD2; len: 12; v_gene: TRBV18; j_gene: TRBJ2-7
CDR3aa: ASRTQEDTEAF; d_gene: NA; len: 11; v_gene: TRBV5-1; j_gene: TRBJ1-1
CDR3aa: ASNRLAAYNEQF; d_gene: TRBD2; len: 12; v_gene: TRBV7-9; j_gene: TRBJ2-1
CDR3aa: ASTRAGPLDYGYT; d_gene: NA; len: 13; v_gene: TRBV25-1; j_gene: TRBJ1-2
CDR3aa: ASSWGDRGNTDTQY; d_gene: TRBD1; len: 14; v_gene: TRBV5-1; j_gene: TRBJ2-3
CDR3aa: ASSIAPPRQGHYNEQF; d_gene: TRBD1; len: 16; v_gene: TRBV19; j_gene: TRBJ2-1
CDR3aa: ASRRDTKDYGYT; d_gene: NA; len: 12; v_gene: TRBV6-5; j_gene: TRBJ1-2
CDR3aa: ASIQDRNTEAF; d_gene: NA; len: 11; v_gene: TRBV6-5; j_gene: TRBJ1-1
CDR3aa: SVVYRDYGYT; d_gene: NA; len: 10; v_gene: TRBV29-1; j_gene: TRBJ1-2
CDR3aa: ASSEPRHLNEKLF; d_gene: NA; len: 13; v_gene: TRBV21-1; j_gene: TRBJ1-4
CDR3aa: ASSEGANSYEQY; d_gene: NA; len: 12; v_gene: TRBV6-1; j_gene: TRBJ2-7
CDR3aa: ASTHQGQNTEAF; d_gene: NA; len: 12; v_gene: TRBV19; j_gene: TRBJ1-1
CDR3aa: ASSYRGESYEQY; d_gene: NA; len: 12; v_gene: TRBV6-5; j_gene: TRBJ2-7
CDR3aa: ASSPGRGFQETQY; d_gene: NA; len: 13; v_gene: TRBV5-5; j_gene: TRBJ2-5